This T cell receptor beta chain was sequenced during a study of a mutant IDH1 vaccine in newly diagnosed glioma. The time point was: baseline, week 1 (first vaccination visit). Described treatment: pre-vaccination baseline after standard-of-care therapy. TCRdb's table, derived via immunoSEQ multiplex PCR, lists solely in-frame clones and lacks some. The table lists about 88,000 clones, over 70% of them singletons. Germline CDR1 MNHEY, CDR2 SVGAGI. This CDR3 is built from 13 residues. The ends were cut back, 10 bases at V and 3 bases at J, with 16 bases in the middle. This TCR was sampled from a man aged 35 to 55 with glioma. Some clones in this sample may be carry-over from other donors' samples. The chain has TRBV6-5 and TRBJ2-7; D remains ambiguous. Source: PBMCs, taken from a glioma patient treated with radiotherapy, temozolomide or both. CDR3 loop: CATGPYGRYEQYF. DNA of the CDR3: TGTGCCACCGGCCCGTATGGTCGCTACGAGCAGTACTTC.